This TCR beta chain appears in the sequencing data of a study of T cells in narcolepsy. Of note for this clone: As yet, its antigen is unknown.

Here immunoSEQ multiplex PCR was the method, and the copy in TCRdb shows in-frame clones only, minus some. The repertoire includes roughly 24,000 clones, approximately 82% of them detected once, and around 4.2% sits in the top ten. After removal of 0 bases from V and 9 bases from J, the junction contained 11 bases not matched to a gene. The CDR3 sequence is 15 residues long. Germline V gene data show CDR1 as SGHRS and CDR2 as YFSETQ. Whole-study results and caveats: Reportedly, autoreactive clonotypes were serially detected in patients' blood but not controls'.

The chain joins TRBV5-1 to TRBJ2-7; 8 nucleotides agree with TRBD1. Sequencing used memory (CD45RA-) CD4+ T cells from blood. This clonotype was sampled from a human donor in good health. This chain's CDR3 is CASSLAGAGGNGQYF. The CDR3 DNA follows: TGCGCCAGCAGCTTGGCCGGGGCAGGGGGCAATGGGCAGTACTTC.